This is a list of T cell receptor beta chains from one sample in a study of T cell responses to AZD1222 COVID-19 vaccine. Produced via immunoSEQ multiplex PCR; TCRdb's table is partial and in-frame only. The sample yields around 100,000 clones, approximately 87% seen once. Sequencing used peripheral blood, obtained on day 0 of AZD1222 vaccination. The receptors here all came from an adult in good health. CDR3s include the opening cysteine and the closing phenylalanine or tryptophan. A D gene is named only where the DNA matches it firmly. Clone size is shown for a subset of rows, as once, few, many or a class of expanded clone.

V gene	J gene	D gene	clone size	CDR3 protein	CDR3 DNA
TRBV3-1/TRBV3-2	TRBJ1-6	.	few	CASSQEGKESPLHF	TGTGCCAGCAGCCAAGAAGGGAAAGAATCACCCCTCCACTTT
TRBV11-1	TRBJ2-7	.	.	CASSPGPPLIGQYF	TGTGCCAGCAGCCCCGGACCCCCCCTTATAGGGCAGTACTTC
TRBV14	TRBJ1-6	.	few	CASSQGRENSPLHF	TGTGCCAGCAGCCAAGGCAGGGAAAATTCACCCCTCCACTTT
TRBV15	TRBJ2-1	.	.	CATSRGGGFYNEQFF	TGTGCCACATCCAGGGGTGGCGGGTTTTACAATGAGCAGTTCTTC
TRBV18	TRBJ1-3	.	few	CASSRDRNTIYF	TGTGCCAGCTCACGGGACAGAAACACCATATATTTT
TRBV5-4	TRBJ1-1	.	.	CASSGGGQLNTEAFF	TGTGCCAGCAGCGGAGGAGGACAGCTGAACACTGAAGCTTTCTTT
TRBV3-1/TRBV3-2	TRBJ2-1	TRBD2	.	CASSISGSHNEQFF	TGTGCCAGCAGCATCAGCGGGAGCCACAATGAGCAGTTCTTC
TRBV19	TRBJ1-4	.	.	CASSIVGTTEKLFF	TGTGCCAGTAGCATCGTAGGGACAACTGAAAAACTGTTTTTT
TRBV6-2/TRBV6-3	TRBJ2-1	.	.	CASSYSTVNEQFF	TGTGCCAGCAGTTACTCGACCGTTAATGAGCAGTTCTTC
TRBV10-3	TRBJ1-2	.	.	CAISESGFGYTF	TGTGCCATCAGTGAGTCCGGGTTTGGCTACACCTTC
TRBV27	TRBJ2-1	TRBD2	.	CASSLALGGSGRINNEQFF	TGTGCCAGCAGTTTGGCCTTGGGTGGTAGCGGGAGAATCAACAATGAGCAGTTCTTC
TRBV4-3	TRBJ2-2	TRBD2	.	CASSQEDGWTSGSIGELFF	TGCGCCAGCAGCCAAGAAGATGGGTGGACTAGCGGGAGCATAGGGGAGCTGTTTTTT
TRBV4-2	TRBJ1-5	TRBD1	.	CASSQVVGQEYQPQHF	TGTGCCAGCAGCCAAGTTGTGGGACAGGAATATCAGCCCCAGCATTTT
TRBV5-1	TRBJ2-2	.	.	CASSPRVGDTGELFF	TGCGCCAGCAGCCCCCGGGTCGGGGACACCGGGGAGCTGTTTTTT